This paragraph reports one TCR beta chain. Antigen unknown. Around 100,000 TCR templates per sample were sequenced. TCRdb's table, derived via immunoSEQ multiplex PCR, lists solely in-frame clones and lacks some. This sample has 40,000 to 45,000 clones, with around 92% found just once. This record belongs to a study of siplizumab effects on memory and regulatory T cells. Broader study findings: Proliferating clones, CD4+ or CD8+, lacked an assignable naive or memory phenotype in roughly 80-96% of cases. Proof of suppressive function in proliferating Tregs from siplizumab cultures was not established.

This CDR3 contains 14 residues. Germline CDR1 reads MGHRA; CDR2 reads YSYEKL. Unmatched junction bases numbered 1, after V lost 5 bases and J lost 0 bases. Sequencing was performed on unstimulated naive, memory, effector memory and TEMRA subsets derived from three donor pairs. The material sequenced was naive CD4+ T cells sorted from blood. The chain joins TRBV4-1 to TRBJ2-3, with TRBD2 matching 8 bases. The TCR sequence derives from a human donor in good health. The CDR3 DNA reads as TGCGCCAGCAGCTTAGCGGGAAGCACAGATACGCAGTATTTT. Its translation is CASSLAGSTDTQYF.